A single sample is the source of the 23 T cell receptor beta chains below, sequenced in a study of blood T cell repertoires in COVID-19. Only in-frame clones appear in the TCRdb table, and some are missing; sequencing was by immunoSEQ multiplex PCR. This sample has roughly 280,000 clones; approximately 91% occur once, and the top ten carry around 11%. Sample: peripheral blood. The receptors originated from a woman between 25 and 40 years old with COVID-19, enrolled during active disease.

The chain couples TRBV30 to TRBJ2-1; weak D call: TRBD2 (5 bases). V lost 2 bases and J lost 0, with 11 bases in between. Germline V gene lookup returns CDR1 GTSNPN and CDR2 SVGIG (reference sequence). The CDR3 is made up of 15 amino acids. CDR3 in DNA: TGTGCCTGGAGTACAACTAGGGTCTCCTACAATGAGCAGTTCTTC. Its protein is CAWSTTRVSYNEQFF.

In DNA, the CDR3 is TGTGCCAGCAGCCTCGGACAGGGGCTGGACGAGCAGTACTTC. This encodes CASSLGQGLDEQYF. The rearrangement uses TRBV6-6 and TRBJ2-7; 9 positions match TRBD1. V gave up 6 bases and J gave up 5 bases; unmatched junction bases: 8. CDR3 length equals 14 residues. CDR1 is MNHNY, CDR2 SVGAGI, per germline (reference sequence).

The V gene is TRBV3-1 (or the pseudogene TRBV3-2), the J gene TRBJ1-1; 7 bases are a match to TRBD1. Trimming cost V 5 bases and J 4 bases; bases outside gene matches: 4. The CDR3 runs to 13 residues. The germline V gene encodes CDR1 LGHDT and CDR2 YNNKEL (reference sequence). The CDR3 spells CASSRGRVTEAFF. CDR3 in DNA: TGTGCCAGCAGCAGGGGGCGGGTCACTGAAGCTTTCTTT.

This clone was detected only once. This chain joins TRBV9 and TRBJ1-2; D may be TRBD1 (6 bases). V was clipped by 4 bases and J by 8 bases, with 18 bases between them. Germline assignment: CDR1 SGDLS and CDR2 YYNGEE. The CDR3 consists of 14 residues. The CDR3 DNA reads TGTGCCAGCAGCACCGAGGTGGGGGCGGTGGGCTACACCTTC. Its protein product is CASSTEVGAVGYTF. Filled out from reference TRBV9 and TRBJ1-2, the complete variable domain reads DSGVTQTPKHLITATGQRVTLRCSPRSGDLSVYWYQQSLDQGLQFLIQYYNGEERAKGNILERFSAQQFPDLHSELNLSSLELGDSALYFCASSTEVGAVGYTFGSGTRLTVV.

This chain uses TRBV27 with TRBJ2-6; 14 nucleotides match TRBD2. J lost 2 bases, V lost 6 bases, and 3 bases had no gene match. The germline V gene has CDR1 MNHEY and CDR2 SMNVEV (reference sequence). CDR3 length equals 17 residues. CDR3 residues: CASSTTSGRAGANVLTF. CDR3 nucleotide sequence: TGTGCCAGCAGCACGACTAGCGGGAGGGCTGGGGCCAACGTCCTGACTTTC.

The chain joins TRBV2 to TRBJ2-5; TRBD2 matches 8 bases. The junction had 9 bases not matched to a gene; V was cut back by 6 bases and J by 3 bases. The CDR3 totals 15 residues. Germline V gene sequence: CDR1 SNHLY, CDR2 FYNNEI. CDR3 sequence (DNA): TGTGCCAGCAGCGATGCGGGGGGCCCGAAAGAGACCCAGTACTTC. Translation: CASSDAGGPKETQYF.

The chain is built from TRBV6-5 and TRBJ2-7, with D possibly TRBD1 on 7 matching bases. Germline assignment: CDR1 MNHEY and CDR2 SVGAGI. V was pared by 7 bases and J by 4 bases, with 20 bases between. The CDR3 consists of 15 residues. The CDR3 sequence: CASTSAVSGGYEQYF. The DNA of the CDR3 is TGTGCCAGCACTTCTGCGGTGTCAGGGGGGTACGAGCAGTACTTC.

The rearrangement joins TRBV7-3 to TRBJ2-3; TRBD2 is a possible D gene (5 bases). The V gene lost 5 bases and the J gene lost 6 bases, with 18 bases spanning the gap. Germline loops: CDR1 SGHTA, CDR2 FQGTGA. The CDR3 covers 15 residues. The CDR3 region is CASSIKGGSGDTQYF. CDR3 nucleotides: TGTGCCAGCAGCATTAAGGGCGGCTCGGGGGATACGCAGTATTTT.

V and J are TRBV9 and TRBJ1-1, with 7 bases identical to TRBD1. Germline-derived CDR1 and CDR2 are SGDLS and YYNGEE. CDR3 length equals 16 residues. V was pared by 0 bases and J by 1 base, with 6 bases of the junction left unmatched. The CDR3 region is CASSVGVTGSNTEAFF. Written as DNA, the CDR3 is TGTGCCAGCAGCGTAGGAGTGACAGGGTCGAACACTGAAGCTTTCTTT.

V gene TRBV5-6 combines with J gene TRBJ1-5; D unresolved. The CDR3 is made up of 15 amino acids. Germline V gene sequence: CDR1 SGHDT, CDR2 YYEEEE. Trimming stripped 0 bases from V and 0 bases from J, with 7 bases between. The CDR3 DNA follows: TGTGCCAGCAGCTTGGGCCCCTATAGCAATCAGCCCCAGCATTTT. Translation gives CASSLGPYSNQPQHF.

The chain carries TRBV5-4 and TRBJ2-1; 11 bases agree with TRBD2. CDR3 length: 20 residues. The germline V gene has CDR1 SGHNT and CDR2 YYREEE (reference sequence). V shed 0 bases, J shed 5 bases, and the junction held 16 bases outside the gene matches. DNA for the CDR3: TGTGCCAGCAGCTTGGGGGCTGGGTTAGCGGGAGGGCCATGGGACAATGAGCAGTTCTTC. This sequence encodes CASSLGAGLAGGPWDNEQFF.

This rearrangement joins TRBV27 to TRBJ1-2; a possible D gene is TRBD1 (5 bases). This CDR3 spans 15 amino acids. V was shortened by 0 bases and J by 8 bases, with 16 bases between the two germline ends. From germline, CDR1 is MNHEY and CDR2 SMNVEV (reference sequence). The chain's CDR3 is CASSLSVTALVGYTF. The DNA of the CDR3 is TGTGCCAGCAGTTTATCGGTGACAGCCCTGGTCGGCTACACCTTC.

The CDR3 bases are TGTGCCTGGAGTGTAGGGGGACAGGGCAGTGGCTACACCTTC. Translating it yields CAWSVGGQGSGYTF. The rearrangement uses TRBV30 and TRBJ1-2, with 9 bases identical to TRBD1. The V and J ends lost 0 bases and 7 bases, in that order; junction bases with no gene match: 6. The CDR3 is 14 residues long. Looked up from germline, CDR1 is GTSNPN and CDR2 is SVGIG (reference sequence).

This chain uses TRBV28 with TRBJ2-7, with 8 bases fitting TRBD2. The CDR3 has 14 amino acids. The trim removed 3 bases at V and 5 bases at J, leaving 6 bases unmatched. Germline CDR1 and CDR2: MDHEN and SYDVKM. The CDR3 loop is CASSFQAGVDEQYF. CDR3 in DNA: TGTGCCAGCAGTTTTCAAGCGGGAGTAGACGAGCAGTACTTC.

The chain is built from TRBV19 and TRBJ1-4; D remains unclear. The V end lost 3 bases, the J end lost 6 bases, and 11 bases lay between the germline ends. CDR3 length: 14 residues. Germline values: CDR1 LNHDA, CDR2 SQIVND (reference sequence). The CDR3 spells CASSILWSDEKLFF. The CDR3 region has the DNA TGTGCCAGTAGTATCTTGTGGAGCGATGAAAAACTGTTTTTT.

For this clone: The junction and the germline gene differ at one end; a read error may be behind it. The chain has TRBV7-9 and TRBJ2-7; D is uncertain. Germline V gene data show CDR1 as SEHNR and CDR2 as FQNEAQ (reference sequence). The CDR3 contains 12 residues. The CDR3 protein is CASSRVTGDPLF. The CDR3 DNA follows: TGTGCCAGCAGCAGGGTAACCGGAGATCCCCTCTTC.

This chain links TRBV30 with TRBJ1-4; D is undetermined. The V gene lost 0 bases and the J gene lost 10 bases, with 15 bases spanning the gap. CDR3 size: 14 residues. Germline V gene data show CDR1 as GTSNPN and CDR2 as SVGIG (reference sequence). The CDR3, as DNA: TGTGCCTGGAGTGTACCCCCGGGGATCGGAAAACTGTTTTTT. This encodes CAWSVPPGIGKLFF.

The chain links TRBV3-1 (or the pseudogene TRBV3-2) to TRBJ2-2, with a weak D call TRBD2 (6 bases). V was pared by 0 bases and J by 4 bases, with 9 bases between. In germline, CDR1 is LGHDT, CDR2 YNNKEL (reference sequence). This CDR3 is 15 amino acids long. Written as DNA, the CDR3 is TGTGCCAGCAGCCAAGAGGAGGGACCCACCGGGGAGCTGTTTTTT. It yields the protein CASSQEEGPTGELFF.

V and J are TRBV30 and TRBJ2-7; weak D call: TRBD2 (6 bases). CDR1 and CDR2 (germline): GTSNPN, SVGIG (reference sequence). This CDR3 is built from 14 residues. Deletions cut 2 bases from V and 5 bases from J, with 16 bases between. The CDR3 protein is CAWSPRLERDEQYF. CDR3 coding DNA: TGTGCCTGGAGTCCCCGACTAGAACGCGACGAGCAGTACTTC. Full variable domain (remainder filled in from reference TRBV30 and TRBJ2-7): SQTIHQWPATLVQPVGSPLSLECTVEGTSNPNLYWYRQAAGRGLQLLFYSVGIGQISSEVPQNLSASRPQDRQFILSSKKLLLSDSGFYLCAWSPRLERDEQYFGPGTRLTVT.

The chain employs TRBV6-5 and TRBJ2-3; D might be TRBD2 (5 bases). CDR1 is MNHEY, CDR2 SVGAGI, per germline. V lost 6 bases, J lost 8 bases, and 15 bases lay in between. This CDR3 contains 13 residues. As DNA, the CDR3 is TGTGCCAGCAGCGACCGGTTGCGGGCTACGCAGTATTTT. Protein sequence: CASSDRLRATQYF.

This chain joins TRBV2 and TRBJ2-7, with D possibly TRBD2 on 5 matching bases. This CDR3 is built from 12 residues. CDR1 SNHLY and CDR2 FYNNEI come from the germline V gene. The V gene lost 8 bases and the J gene lost 7 bases, with 15 bases spanning the gap. CDR3 loop: CASLRVRGEQYF. The CDR3, as DNA: TGTGCCAGCTTACGGGTACGAGGGGAGCAGTACTTC.

V and J are TRBV7-9 and TRBJ2-3; the match to TRBD2 covers 15 bases. The CDR3 spans 15 residues. Trimming took 5 bases from V and 5 from J; bases not matched to a gene: 2. CDR1 and CDR2 from the germline V gene are SEHNR and FQNEAQ (reference sequence). CDR3 sequence reads: CASSPGLAGGDTQYF. CDR3 bases: TGTGCCAGCAGCCCGGGACTAGCGGGAGGAGATACGCAGTATTTT.

The gene calls are TRBV7-2 and TRBJ2-7; 8 bases line up with TRBD1. Germline CDR1 is SGHTA and CDR2 is FQGNSA. The CDR3 loop spans 15 amino acids. V gave up 5 bases and J gave up 4 bases; unmatched junction bases: 10. CDR3 nucleotides: TGTGCCAGCAGCCCCGAGACAGGGGCCGGATACGAGCAGTACTTC. Its protein product is CASSPETGAGYEQYF.